Each of the 3 T cell receptor beta chains below was sequenced from the same sample in a study of cytomegalovirus exposure and HLA in healthy donors. Vbeta (60) and Jbeta (13) primers were used in the PCR. Only in-frame clones appear in the TCRdb table, and some are missing; sequencing was by immunoSEQ multiplex PCR. This table has about 170,000 clones, around 80% appearing once. The sample consisted of PBMCs. These receptor sequences come from a woman in her forties or fifties in good health and CMV-seropositive.

The chain employs TRBV9 and TRBJ2-2, with 12 nucleotides matching TRBD2. Germline V gene lookup returns CDR1 SGDLS and CDR2 YYNGEE. With 4 bases clipped from V and 4 bases from J, the junction kept 5 bases outside the gene matches. The CDR3 covers 16 residues. The chain's CDR3 is CASSLAGGPPTGELFF. The DNA for the CDR3 is TGTGCCAGCAGCCTAGCGGGAGGGCCGCCCACCGGGGAGCTGTTTTTT. The variable domain in full, with the rest retrieved from reference TRBV9 and TRBJ2-2, is DSGVTQTPKHLITATGQRVTLRCSPRSGDLSVYWYQQSLDQGLQFLIQYYNGEERAKGNILERFSAQQFPDLHSELNLSSLELGDSALYFCASSLAGGPPTGELFFGEGSRLTVL.

The chain joins TRBV10-3 to TRBJ2-3, with unresolved D. The CDR3 runs to 19 residues. V lost 9 bases to trimming and J lost 2 bases, with 30 bases between them. Germline V gene lookup returns CDR1 ENHRY and CDR2 SYGVKD. The CDR3 region is CAISSTYNYVTRNTDTQYF. As DNA, the CDR3 is TGTGCCATTTCTTCGACTTATAATTACGTGACGAGGAACACAGATACGCAGTATTTT.

The genes are TRBV15 and TRBJ2-1, with D maybe TRBD2 (6 bases). V shed 5 bases and J shed 10 bases, with 21 bases lying between them. The germline CDR1 and CDR2 sequences are LNHNV and YYDKDF (reference sequence). This CDR3 region has 15 residues. CDR3: CATSSGTSRSGEQFF. Written as DNA, the CDR3 is TGTGCCACCAGCTCCGGGACTTCCCGTTCGGGGGAGCAGTTCTTC.